The rows below give T cell receptor beta chains drawn from one sample of a study of blood T cell repertoires in COVID-19. Assay: immunoSEQ multiplex PCR; the TCRdb copy retains only in-frame clones and omits some. The table records about 35,000 clones, around 82% of them present only once. The sequenced material came from peripheral blood. The receptors derive from a man between 50 and 59 years old with acute or convalescent COVID-19. The CDR3 runs from the conserved cysteine through the conserved F or W. D genes are given only for firm matches. Size tells how often a clone was seen (once, few, many) or the class of an expanded clone, and some rows leave it out.

CALRRGQYYGYTF,TGTGCCCTCCGGAGGGGGCAGTACTATGGCTACACCTTC,TRBV30,TRBD1,-,TRBJ1-2
CASSFLHPGYGYTF,TGTGCCAGCAGCTTTTTACACCCGGGCTATGGCTACACCTTC,TRBV5-6,-,few,TRBJ1-2
CATSDQRDYQETQYF,TGTGCCACCAGTGACCAGCGGGACTACCAAGAGACCCAGTACTTC,TRBV24-1,TRBD2,-,TRBJ2-5
CASRTGPTNEKLFF,TGCGCCAGCCGGACAGGGCCAACTAATGAAAAACTGTTTTTT,TRBV5-1,TRBD1,once,TRBJ1-4
CASSWTGMVVSPLHF,TGCGCCAGCAGCTGGACAGGGATGGTAGTTTCACCCCTCCACTTT,TRBV5-1,TRBD1,-,TRBJ1-6
CASSQALNYGYTF,TGTGCCAGCAGCCAAGCCCTGAACTATGGCTACACCTTC,TRBV14,-,-,TRBJ1-2
CASNPEGRSTDTQYF,TGTGCCAGTAACCCTGAGGGGAGGAGCACAGATACGCAGTATTTT,TRBV19,-,-,TRBJ2-3
CASTRGPIATNEKLFF,TGTGCCAGCACCAGAGGGCCAATCGCAACTAATGAAAAACTGTTTTTT,TRBV11-2,-,-,TRBJ1-4
CAISKTQDSYEQYF,TGTGCCATCAGTAAAACCCAGGACTCCTACGAGCAGTACTTC,TRBV10-3,-,-,TRBJ2-7
CASSPGGTDTQYF,TGTGCCAGCAGTCCCGGGGGGACAGATACGCAGTATTTT,TRBV27,TRBD2,-,TRBJ2-3
CASSPPRVYNEQFF,TGTGCCAGCAGCCCCCCGCGAGTCTACAATGAGCAGTTCTTC,TRBV3-1/TRBV3-2,-,-,TRBJ2-1
CASRGTSGDNEQFF,TGTGCCAGCAGGGGGACTAGCGGGGACAATGAGCAGTTCTTC,TRBV2,TRBD2,few,TRBJ2-1
CASSRRGKNTEAFF,TGTGCCAGCAGCCGGCGGGGGAAGAACACTGAAGCTTTCTTT,TRBV9,-,-,TRBJ1-1
CASSWASGPYEQYF,TGTGCCAGCAGTTGGGCTAGCGGACCCTACGAGCAGTACTTC,TRBV27,TRBD2,-,TRBJ2-7
CASSSTSGSSYNEQFF,TGCGCCAGCAGCTCAACTAGCGGGAGCTCCTACAATGAGCAGTTCTTC,TRBV5-1,TRBD2,-,TRBJ2-1
CASSLVPGVGNSPLHF,TGTGCCAGCAGCTTAGTTCCGGGAGTCGGGAATTCACCCCTCCACTTT,TRBV7-9,-,-,TRBJ1-6
CASSLGGIGTGELFF,TGTGCCAGCAGCTTGGGAGGAATAGGAACCGGGGAGCTGTTTTTT,TRBV5-8,-,-,TRBJ2-2
CASSLGQAGANVLTF,TGTGCCAGTAGTCTCGGACAGGCTGGGGCCAACGTCCTGACTTTC,TRBV19,TRBD1,-,TRBJ2-6
CASSDLATYEQFF,TGTGCCAGCAGTGACCTAGCGACCTATGAGCAGTTCTTC,TRBV2,-,-,TRBJ2-1
CASSETGVGANYGYTF,TGTGCCAGCAGCGAAACAGGGGTTGGGGCTAACTATGGCTACACCTTC,TRBV7-3,TRBD1,few,TRBJ1-2
CASSEGGRVDTQYF,TGTGCCAGCAGCGAGGGAGGGAGGGTCGATACGCAGTATTTT,TRBV7-3,TRBD2,-,TRBJ2-3
CASSQSGGSTGELFF,TGTGCCAGCAGCCAGTCAGGGGGCTCCACCGGGGAGCTGTTTTTT,TRBV28,TRBD1,-,TRBJ2-2
CASKSRRESHEQYF,TGTGCCAGTAAAAGCAGACGGGAGTCCCACGAGCAGTACTTC,TRBV19,-,-,TRBJ2-7
CARVGQGVTEAFF,TGTGCCAGAGTGGGACAGGGGGTCACTGAAGCTTTCTTT,TRBV2,TRBD1,-,TRBJ1-1